This T cell receptor beta chain originates from a study of T cell responses to AZD1222 COVID-19 vaccine. General study findings and limits: Regions 160-218 and 743-854 held dominance among vaccine-associated CD4 TCRs, which spanned spike. Repertoires in all cases were sampled only once the peak T cell response had passed. Variant regions that are unmutated are reportedly the target of nearly half of spike-specific TCRs. The donors showed a predominance of white British ancestry and of females, with possible underestimation of clonal diversity.

Points on this clone: The antigen is not known.

Sequenced by immunoSEQ multiplex PCR; TCRdb stores in-frame clones only, minus some. The table includes about 70,000 clones, around 89% detected once. Per germline, CDR1 MDHEN and CDR2 SYDVKM. The CDR3 length is 16 residues. The V end lost 6 bases, the J end lost 2 bases, and 19 bases lay between the germline ends. The chain joins TRBV28 to TRBJ1-1, with D perhaps matching TRBD1 (6 bases). This receptor was obtained from an adult who received the MenACWY meningococcal vaccine as a control. Sequencing was performed on peripheral blood, taken 28 days after the second dose of the MenACWY control vaccine. CDR3 bases: TGTGCCAGCAGGGATTTACCTCAGGGGCCAAACACTGAAGCTTTCTTT. The encoded protein is CASRDLPQGPNTEAFF.